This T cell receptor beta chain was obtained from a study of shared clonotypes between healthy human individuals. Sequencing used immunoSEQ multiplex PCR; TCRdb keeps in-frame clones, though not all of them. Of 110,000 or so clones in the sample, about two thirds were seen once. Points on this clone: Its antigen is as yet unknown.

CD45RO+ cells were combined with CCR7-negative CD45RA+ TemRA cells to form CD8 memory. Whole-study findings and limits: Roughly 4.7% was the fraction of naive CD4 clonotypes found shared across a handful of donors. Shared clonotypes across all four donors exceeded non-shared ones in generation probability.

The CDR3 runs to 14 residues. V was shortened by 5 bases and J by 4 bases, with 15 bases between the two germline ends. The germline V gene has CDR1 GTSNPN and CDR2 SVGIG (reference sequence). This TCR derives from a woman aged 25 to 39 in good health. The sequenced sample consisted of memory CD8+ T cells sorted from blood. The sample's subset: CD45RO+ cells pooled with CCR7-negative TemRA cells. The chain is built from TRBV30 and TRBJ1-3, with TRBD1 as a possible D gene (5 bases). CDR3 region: CAWGTGIRGNTIYF. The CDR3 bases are TGTGCCTGGGGGACGGGGATTCGAGGAAACACCATATATTTT.